These 31 T cell receptor beta chains were sequenced from one sample in a study of T cells after posttransplantation cyclophosphamide. TCRdb keeps only in-frame clones here, not all; method: immunoSEQ multiplex PCR. The sample carries around 30,000 clones, approximately 90% recorded once. Sequencing input: PBMCs. All receptors come from a woman in her forties with a blood cancer, CMV-positive, and with a related stem cell donor.

The CDR3 reads CASLEETRGDTQYF. CDR3 in DNA: TGTGCCAGCCTTGAAGAGACTAGGGGCGATACGCAGTATTTT. The chain combines TRBV5-6 with TRBJ2-3; weak D call: TRBD2 (6 bases). Germline lookup yields CDR1 SGHDT and CDR2 YYEEEE. The V gene lost 7 bases and the J gene lost 6 bases, with 18 bases spanning the gap. There are 14 residues in the CDR3.

V and J are TRBV4-3 and TRBJ1-1; D unclear. CDR3 length equals 15 residues. Looked up from germline, CDR1 is LGHNA and CDR2 is YSLEER. The V end lost 2 bases, the J end lost 1 base, and 11 bases lay between the germline ends. The CDR3: CASSQHLRENTEAFF. The CDR3 DNA reads as TGCGCCAGCAGCCAACACCTGAGGGAGAACACTGAAGCTTTCTTT.

V and J are TRBV19 and TRBJ2-2; 8 bases line up with TRBD1. The CDR3 covers 14 residues. V lost 2 bases, J lost 4 bases, and 0 bases stayed unmatched. The V gene's germline CDR1 is LNHDA and CDR2 SQIVND (reference sequence). The DNA for the CDR3 is TGTGCCAGTAGTATAACAGGGGGCACCGGGGAGCTGTTTTTT. Translation gives CASSITGGTGELFF. Variable domain in full (rest from reference TRBV19 and TRBJ2-2): DGGITQSPKYLFRKEGQNVTLSCEQNLNHDAMYWYRQDPGQGLRLIYYSQIVNDFQKGDIAEGYSVSREKKESFPLTVTSAQKNPTAFYLCASSITGGTGELFFGEGSRLTVL.

The chain recombines TRBV6-1 with TRBJ2-3; TRBD2 agrees at 12 bases. Germline trimming cut 8 bases from V and 2 bases from J; bases unmatched to any gene: 5. The CDR3 contains 15 residues. Germline V CDR1 and CDR2: MNHNS, SASEGT. The CDR3 loop reads CASGLAGKSTDTQYF. CDR3 bases: TGTGCCAGCGGACTAGCGGGGAAATCCACAGATACGCAGTATTTT.

This clone appeared a single time. The chain joins TRBV23-1 to TRBJ1-5; D possibly corresponds to TRBD1 (5 bases). TRBV23-1 is an ORF, with its function uncertain. V lost 0 bases to trimming and J lost 6 bases, with 21 bases between them. The CDR3 extends over 18 amino acids. DNA for the CDR3: TGCGCCAGCAGTCAATCTCGGGTCAAGTCAGGGATGGGTCAGCCCCAGCATTTT. Translating gives CASSQSRVKSGMGQPQHF.

The chain couples TRBV4-2 to TRBJ2-3; 11 nucleotides line up with TRBD2. Germline V gene data show CDR1 as LGHNA and CDR2 as YNFKEQ. This CDR3 contains 19 residues. The V and J ends lost 0 bases and 0 bases, in that order; junction bases with no gene match: 8. The CDR3 loop reads CASSQDVASGGSSTDTQYF. CDR3 bases: TGTGCCAGCAGCCAAGATGTGGCTAGCGGGGGGAGTAGCACAGATACGCAGTATTTT.

The V gene is TRBV19, the J gene TRBJ1-1; 11 bases match TRBD1. In germline, CDR1 is LNHDA, CDR2 SQIVND (reference sequence). This CDR3 contains 14 residues. The V segment lost 5 bases and the J segment 8 bases; nucleotides outside the gene matches: 7. The CDR3 bases are TGTGCCAGTAGTCCAGGGACAGGGGGACTCGAAGCTTTCTTT. Amino acids: CASSPGTGGLEAFF.

The V gene is TRBV21-1, the J gene TRBJ2-7; the listed D gene, TRBD1, was not tested against the DNA. TRBV21-1 is given as a pseudogene. The CDR3 totals 15 residues. CDR3 protein: CASRHRVSSSYEQYF. CDR3 nucleotides: TGTGCCAGCAGGCACAGGGTCTCCTCCTCCTACGAGCAGTACTTC.

This sequence joins TRBV6-1 and TRBJ2-7; possible D gene TRBD1, 6 bases. The CDR3 runs 13 residues. CDR1 and CDR2 (germline): MNHNS, SASEGT. V lost 11 bases to trimming and J lost 2 bases, with 16 bases between them. CDR3 loop: CAYQGKFPYEQYF. The CDR3 DNA is TGTGCCTACCAGGGGAAATTTCCCTACGAGCAGTACTTC.

The genes are TRBV7-3 and TRBJ2-5; D is perhaps TRBD1 (5 bases). The CDR3 extends over 15 amino acids. Germline values: CDR1 SGHTA, CDR2 FQGTGA. The germline V and J ends were trimmed by 0 bases and 4 bases, with 12 bases remaining between them. CDR3 sequence: CASSLTVGPRETQYF. The DNA for the CDR3 is TGTGCCAGCAGCTTAACGGTGGGGCCTCGAGAGACCCAGTACTTC.

The rearrangement links TRBV6-5 to TRBJ1-4, with 7 bases aligning to TRBD1. With V trimmed by 6 bases and J by 4 bases, 5 bases remained unmatched. This CDR3 spans 14 amino acids. Germline CDR1 is MNHEY and CDR2 is SVGAGI. CDR3 sequence reads: CASSTGTDNEKLFF. The CDR3 nucleotides are TGTGCCAGCAGCACCGGGACAGATAATGAAAAACTGTTTTTT.

J is TRBJ1-3 and V is TRBV4-1, with D possibly matching TRBD1 (5 bases). This CDR3 region has 15 residues. Germline V gives CDR1 MGHRA, CDR2 YSYEKL. V lost 0 bases to trimming and J lost 0 bases, with 6 bases between them. In DNA form, the CDR3 reads TGCGCCAGCAGCCAAGAACAGGTCTCTGGAAACACCATATATTTT. Protein: CASSQEQVSGNTIYF.

V is TRBV10-1 and J is TRBJ2-7; a weak D match, TRBD2 (6 bases). With 10 bases removed from V and 2 bases from J, the gap between germline ends came to 18 bases. The germline V gene has CDR1 WNHNN and CDR2 SYGVQD (reference sequence). The CDR3 totals 14 residues. This CDR3 reads CANPGERTPYEQYF. The CDR3 bases are TGCGCCAACCCGGGGGAACGAACCCCCTACGAGCAGTACTTC.

The chain is built from TRBV6-1 and TRBJ2-3; 7 bases map to TRBD1. CDR3 length equals 17 residues. CDR1 is MNHNS, CDR2 SASEGT, per germline. V lost 4 bases and J lost 0; bases outside the gene matches: 10. CDR3 in DNA: TGTGCCAGCAGTGCGCCGGGACAGCGACCTAGCACAGATACGCAGTATTTT. Protein sequence: CASSAPGQRPSTDTQYF.

This chain links TRBV6-5 with TRBJ1-1; TRBD1 aligns across 7 bases. CDR3 size: 14 residues. Germline CDR1 is MNHEY and CDR2 is SVGAGI. The V and J ends lost 6 bases and 1 base, in that order; junction bases with no gene match: 5. This CDR3 reads CASSRDSRNTEAFF. Written as DNA, the CDR3 is TGTGCCAGCAGCAGGGACAGCAGGAACACTGAAGCTTTCTTT.

This clone was seen once. V is TRBV7-9 and J is TRBJ1-5; possibly TRBD1 for D (6 bases). The CDR3 loop spans 16 amino acids. Germline lookup yields CDR1 SEHNR and CDR2 FQNEAQ (reference sequence). Trimming removed 5 bases from V and 0 bases from J, with 14 bases in between. CDR3 protein: CASSRWGQDSNQPQHF. CDR3 in DNA: TGTGCCAGCAGCCGCTGGGGGCAGGATAGCAATCAGCCCCAGCATTTT.

This chain joins TRBV14 and TRBJ2-5; 8 nucleotides align to TRBD1. The CDR3 runs 16 residues. Germline assignment: CDR1 SGHDN and CDR2 FVKESK. V lost 4 bases and J lost 0; bases outside the gene matches: 7. DNA for the CDR3: TGTGCCAGCAGCCCTGGGGACAGGACGTACCAAGAGACCCAGTACTTC. Translating gives CASSPGDRTYQETQYF. The whole variable domain, remainder taken from reference TRBV14 and TRBJ2-5, is EAGVTQFPSHSVIEKGQTVTLRCDPISGHDNLYWYRRVMGKEIKFLLHFVKESKQDESGMPNNRFLAERTGGTYSTLKVQPAELEDSGVYFCASSPGDRTYQETQYFGPGTRLLVL.

The chain combines TRBV11-3 with TRBJ2-3, with 7 bases that match TRBD1. Trimming cost V 5 bases and J 0 bases; bases outside gene matches: 2. The length of the CDR3 is 14 residues. Germline-derived CDR1 and CDR2 are SGHNT and YENEEA. Here the CDR3 DNA reads TGTGCCAGCAGCGGACAGGAGAGCACAGATACGCAGTATTTT. It encodes CASSGQESTDTQYF.

The V and J genes are TRBV5-1 and TRBJ2-7, with 9 positions matching TRBD1. This CDR3 is built from 15 residues. V lost 4 bases and J lost 4; bases outside the gene matches: 9. Germline V lookup: CDR1 SGHRS, CDR2 YFSETQ. The CDR3 protein is CASSPGTGHQYEQYF. The CDR3 DNA is TGCGCCAGCAGCCCGGGGACAGGGCACCAATACGAGCAGTACTTC.

The chain joins TRBV6-4 to TRBJ2-1; TRBD2 matches at 11 bases. J was trimmed by 8 bases and V by 4 bases; bases with no gene match: 7. The CDR3 length is 15 residues. Germline CDR1 reads MRHNA; CDR2 reads SNTAGT. The CDR3, as DNA: TGTGCCAGCAGTGTAGCGGGGGGGCCCCCGGATGAGCAGTTCTTC. Translating it yields CASSVAGGPPDEQFF.

The chain joins TRBV9 to TRBJ2-3; maybe TRBD2 (6 bases). The CDR3 is 12 residues long. In germline, CDR1 is SGDLS, CDR2 YYNGEE. Trimming removed 0 bases at V and 14 bases at J, with 13 bases between. The CDR3 region is CASSVVGGPPYF. The CDR3 DNA reads TGTGCCAGCAGCGTAGTGGGAGGTCCGCCGTATTTT.

By sample fraction, this clone is medium-sized (0.01 to 0.1%). The rearrangement links TRBV6-5 to TRBJ2-4; the match to TRBD1 covers 7 bases. V lost 6 bases, J lost 7 bases, and 9 bases stayed unmatched. The CDR3 covers 14 residues. CDR1 and CDR2 from the germline V gene are MNHEY and SVGAGI. CDR3 region: CASSASGGWNIQYF. CDR3 DNA sequence: TGTGCCAGCAGCGCATCAGGGGGATGGAACATTCAGTACTTC.

V and J are TRBV6-6 and TRBJ1-1; 9 bases are a match to TRBD1. This CDR3 has 14 amino acids. V was clipped by 6 bases and J by 11 bases; unmatched bases: 13. CDR1 is MNHNY, CDR2 SVGAGI, per germline (reference sequence). The CDR3 nucleotides read TGTGCCAGCAGACAAGTCCGGGACAGGGATAGGGCTTTCTTT. It yields the protein CASRQVRDRDRAFF.

J is TRBJ1-5 and V is TRBV18, with a weak D call TRBD1 (5 bases). The CDR3 covers 15 residues. Between the trimmed V and J ends, which lost 2 bases and 4 bases, there was a span of 12 bases. CDR1 KGHSH and CDR2 LQKENI come from the germline V gene. CDR3 loop: CASSPTQGGNQPQHF. The CDR3 DNA follows: TGTGCCAGCTCACCAACTCAGGGAGGAAATCAGCCCCAGCATTTT. Full variable domain (missing parts from reference TRBV18 and TRBJ1-5): NAGVMQNPRHLVRRRGQEARLRCSPMKGHSHVYWYRQLPEEGLKFMVYLQKENIIDESGMPKERFSAEFPKEGPSILRIQQVVRGDSAAYFCASSPTQGGNQPQHFGDGTRLSIL.

V usage is TRBV18 and J usage is TRBJ1-1; 7 nucleotides agree with TRBD1. V shed 3 bases, J shed 10 bases, and the junction held 17 bases outside the gene matches. Germline V gives CDR1 KGHSH, CDR2 LQKENI. This CDR3 contains 16 residues. DNA for the CDR3: TGTGCCAGCTCACCCCGGACAGGCCTCACGACCCGTGGAGCTTTCTTT. It translates to CASSPRTGLTTRGAFF.

This clone has just one count. V is TRBV28 and J is TRBJ2-7; the D is unclear. The CDR3 extends over 11 amino acids. Trimming took off 8 bases at V and 0 bases at J, with 5 bases between the two ends. Germline CDR1 MDHEN, CDR2 SYDVKM. Here the CDR3 DNA reads TGTGCCAGCGAGAGCTCCTACGAGCAGTACTTC. Encoded protein: CASESSYEQYF.

The chain carries TRBV6-1 and TRBJ2-7; the D gene is possibly TRBD1 (5 bases). The length of the CDR3 is 14 residues. V was cut by 2 bases and J by 3 bases, with 11 bases left in between. Germline lookup yields CDR1 MNHNS and CDR2 SASEGT. CDR3 sequence (DNA): TGTGCCAGCAGTGAAAAGGCAGGGCGCTACGAGCAGTACTTC. Amino acid sequence: CASSEKAGRYEQYF.

This chain uses TRBV7-9 with TRBJ2-3; the match to TRBD1 covers 7 bases. V dropped 5 bases and J dropped 4; count of bases not matched to a gene: 6. CDR1 is SEHNR, CDR2 FQNEAQ, per germline (reference sequence). CDR3 length: 14 amino acids. The CDR3 spells CASSPTGSPDTQYF. The DNA of the CDR3 is TGTGCCAGCAGCCCGACAGGGTCCCCAGATACGCAGTATTTT. The full variable domain, completed using reference TRBV7-9 and TRBJ2-3, is DTGVSQNPRHKITKRGQNVTFRCDPISEHNRLYWYRQTLGQGPEFLTYFQNEAQLEKSRLLSDRFSAERPKGSFSTLEIQRTEQGDSAMYLCASSPTGSPDTQYFGPGTRLTVL.

This chain joins TRBV7-3 and TRBJ2-1, with TRBD2 matching 7 bases. Germline CDR1 and CDR2: SGHTA and FQGTGA. With V trimmed by 5 bases and J by 5 bases, 12 bases remained unmatched. The CDR3 consists of 16 residues. The CDR3 loop reads CASSAPVGGGDNEQFF. DNA of the CDR3: TGTGCCAGCAGCGCACCGGTCGGTGGGGGGGACAATGAGCAGTTCTTC.

The genes are TRBV7-9 and TRBJ1-2, with D maybe TRBD1 (6 bases). The CDR3 runs to 15 residues. Trimming stripped 3 bases from V and 6 bases from J, with 17 bases between. CDR1 is SEHNR, CDR2 FQNEAQ, per germline (reference sequence). CDR3 region: CASSFTGQTNDGYTF. The CDR3 DNA reads TGTGCCAGCAGCTTCACGGGACAAACCAATGATGGCTACACCTTC.

The gene calls are TRBV5-1 and TRBJ2-7, with 7 bases that match TRBD2. Germline lookup yields CDR1 SGHRS and CDR2 YFSETQ. The V and J ends lost 2 bases and 5 bases, in that order; junction bases with no gene match: 4. The CDR3 loop spans 13 amino acids. CDR3 sequence: CASSFLGGNEQYF. The DNA for the CDR3 is TGCGCCAGCAGCTTCCTGGGGGGGAACGAGCAGTACTTC. Complete variable domain (other parts from reference TRBV5-1 and TRBJ2-7): KAGVTQTPRYLIKTRGQQVTLSCSPISGHRSVSWYQQTPGQGLQFLFEYFSETQRNKGNFPGRFSGRQFSNSRSEMNVSTLELGDSALYLCASSFLGGNEQYFGPGTRLTVT.